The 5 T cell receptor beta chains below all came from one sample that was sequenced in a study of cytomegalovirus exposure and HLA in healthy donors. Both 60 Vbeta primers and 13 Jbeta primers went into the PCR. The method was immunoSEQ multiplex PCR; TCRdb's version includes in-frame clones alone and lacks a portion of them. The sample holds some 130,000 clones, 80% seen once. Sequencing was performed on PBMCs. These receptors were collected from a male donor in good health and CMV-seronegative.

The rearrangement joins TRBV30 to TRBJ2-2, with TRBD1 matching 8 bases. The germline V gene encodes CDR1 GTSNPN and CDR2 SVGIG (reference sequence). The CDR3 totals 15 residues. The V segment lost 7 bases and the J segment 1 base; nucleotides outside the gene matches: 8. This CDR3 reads CALAAGTGNTGELFF. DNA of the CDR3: TGTGCCTTAGCTGCTGGGACAGGGAACACCGGGGAGCTGTTTTTT.

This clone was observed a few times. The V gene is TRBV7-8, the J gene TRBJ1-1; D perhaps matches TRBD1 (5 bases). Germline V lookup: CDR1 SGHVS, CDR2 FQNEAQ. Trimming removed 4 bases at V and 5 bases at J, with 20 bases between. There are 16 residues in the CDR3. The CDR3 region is CASSSPRGGVYTEAFF. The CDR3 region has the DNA TGTGCCAGCAGCTCCCCTCGGGGGGGGGTCTATACTGAAGCTTTCTTT.

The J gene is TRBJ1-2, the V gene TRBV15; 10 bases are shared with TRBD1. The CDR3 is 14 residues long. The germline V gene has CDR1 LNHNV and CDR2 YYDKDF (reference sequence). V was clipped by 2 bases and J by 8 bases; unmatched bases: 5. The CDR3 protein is CATSRYGTGVGYTF. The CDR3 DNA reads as TGTGCCACCAGCAGATATGGGACAGGGGTCGGCTACACCTTC.

CDR3 sequence: CASSIGGGGPTGELFF. The CDR3, as DNA: TGTGCCAGTAGTATAGGCGGGGGGGGACCCACCGGGGAGCTGTTTTTT. J is TRBJ2-2 and V is TRBV19; TRBD2 agrees at 9 bases. Per germline, CDR1 LNHDA and CDR2 SQIVND (reference sequence). V was pared by 1 base and J by 4 bases, with 4 bases of the junction left unmatched. The CDR3 is 16 amino acids.

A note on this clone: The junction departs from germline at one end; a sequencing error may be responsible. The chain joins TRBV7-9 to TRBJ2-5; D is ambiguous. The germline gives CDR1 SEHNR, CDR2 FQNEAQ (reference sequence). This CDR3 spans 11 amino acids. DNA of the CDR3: TGTTCCAGCAGCTCACAAGAGACCCAGTACTTC. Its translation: CSSSSQETQYF.